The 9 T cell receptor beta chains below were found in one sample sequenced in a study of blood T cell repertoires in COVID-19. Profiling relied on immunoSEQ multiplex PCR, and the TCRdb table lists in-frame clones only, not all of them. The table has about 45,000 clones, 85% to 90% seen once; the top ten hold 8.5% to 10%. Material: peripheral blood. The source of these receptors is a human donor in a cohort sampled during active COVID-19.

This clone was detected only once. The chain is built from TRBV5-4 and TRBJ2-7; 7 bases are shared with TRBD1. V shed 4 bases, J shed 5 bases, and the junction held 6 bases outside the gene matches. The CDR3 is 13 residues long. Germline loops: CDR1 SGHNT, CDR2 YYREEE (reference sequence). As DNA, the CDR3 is TGTGCCAGCAGCGAACAGGGGACCGACGAGCAGTACTTC. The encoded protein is CASSEQGTDEQYF. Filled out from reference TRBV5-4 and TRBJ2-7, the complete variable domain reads ETGVTQSPTHLIKTRGQQVTLRCSSQSGHNTVSWYQQALGQGPQFIFQYYREEENGRGNFPPRFSGLQFPNYSSELNVNALELDDSALYLCASSEQGTDEQYFGPGTRLTVT.

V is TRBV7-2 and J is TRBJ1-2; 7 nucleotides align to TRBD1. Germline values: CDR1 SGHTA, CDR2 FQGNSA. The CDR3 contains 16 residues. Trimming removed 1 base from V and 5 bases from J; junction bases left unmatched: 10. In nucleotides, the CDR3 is TGTGCCAGCAGCTTAGGTAGCAGGGGGTCCGTATATGGCTACACCTTC. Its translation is CASSLGSRGSVYGYTF.

This chain's CDR3 is CASSQREGETQYF. The CDR3 bases are TGTGCCAGCAGTCAGAGGGAGGGGGAGACCCAGTACTTC. The chain recombines TRBV2 with TRBJ2-5, with 7 bases aligning to TRBD2. The ends lost 5 bases at V and 5 bases at J; junction bases unmatched: 5. The CDR3 runs to 13 residues. Germline assignment: CDR1 SNHLY and CDR2 FYNNEI.

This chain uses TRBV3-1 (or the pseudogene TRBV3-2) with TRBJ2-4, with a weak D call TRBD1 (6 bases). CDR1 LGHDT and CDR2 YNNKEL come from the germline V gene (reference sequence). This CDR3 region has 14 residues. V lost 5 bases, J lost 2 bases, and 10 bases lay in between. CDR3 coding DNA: TGTGCCAGCAGCTACAGGGACACCAAAAACATTCAGTACTTC. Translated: CASSYRDTKNIQYF.

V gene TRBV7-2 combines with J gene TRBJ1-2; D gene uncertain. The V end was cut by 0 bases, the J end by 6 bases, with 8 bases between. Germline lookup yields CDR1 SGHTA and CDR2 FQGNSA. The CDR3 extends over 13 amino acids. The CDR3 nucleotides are TGTGCCAGCAGCTTAGCGCTCAGTGATGGCTACACCTTC. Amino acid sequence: CASSLALSDGYTF.

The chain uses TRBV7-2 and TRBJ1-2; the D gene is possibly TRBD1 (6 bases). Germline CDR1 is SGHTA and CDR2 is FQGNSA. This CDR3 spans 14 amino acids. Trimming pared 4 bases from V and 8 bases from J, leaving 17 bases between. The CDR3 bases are TGTGCCAGCAGCTCAACAGGGAATGTGCAGGGCTACACCTTC. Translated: CASSSTGNVQGYTF.

CDR3 residues: CASSNTVNTEAFF. CDR3 in DNA: TGTGCCAGTAGTAACACAGTGAACACTGAAGCTTTCTTT. The chain joins TRBV19 to TRBJ1-1; no firm D call. This CDR3 spans 13 amino acids. With 4 bases removed from V and 0 bases from J, the gap between germline ends came to 6 bases. Germline V lookup: CDR1 LNHDA, CDR2 SQIVND (reference sequence).

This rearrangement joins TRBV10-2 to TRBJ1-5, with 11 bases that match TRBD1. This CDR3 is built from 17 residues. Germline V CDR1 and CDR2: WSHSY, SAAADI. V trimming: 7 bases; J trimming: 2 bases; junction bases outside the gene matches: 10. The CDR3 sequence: CASTTGQGADRNQPQHF. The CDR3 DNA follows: TGCGCCAGCACCACCGGACAGGGGGCCGATCGCAATCAGCCCCAGCATTTT.

The CDR3 region is CASSLTSLPDTQYF. The CDR3 DNA sequence: TGTGCCAGCAGCCTGACTAGCCTCCCAGATACGCAGTATTTT. This rearrangement joins TRBV7-3 to TRBJ2-3, with TRBD2 matching over 7 bases. This CDR3 has 14 amino acids. The junction had 6 bases not matched to a gene; V was cut back by 5 bases and J by 4 bases. The germline gives CDR1 SGHTA, CDR2 FQGTGA.